The 21 T cell receptor beta chains in this list originate from one sample, sequenced in a study of blood T cell repertoires in COVID-19. Sequencing used immunoSEQ multiplex PCR; TCRdb keeps in-frame clones, though not all of them. The data hold 25,000 or so clones, with roughly four fifths observed a single time. Material for sequencing was peripheral blood. The receptors here all came from a man in his 70s with active COVID-19.

This chain links TRBV6-2 or TRBV6-3 with TRBJ1-6; D is unclear. The ends were cut back, 2 bases at V and 9 bases at J, with 8 bases in the middle. The CDR3 runs 13 residues. The germline V gene encodes CDR1 MNHEY and CDR2 SVGEGT. The CDR3 sequence: CASSYKETSPLHF. The CDR3 DNA follows: TGTGCCAGCAGTTACAAGGAGACTTCACCCCTCCACTTT.

V usage is TRBV7-3 and J usage is TRBJ2-1; maybe TRBD1 (6 bases). The germline CDR1 and CDR2 sequences are SGHTA and FQGTGA. The CDR3 totals 16 residues. V lost 0 bases and J 4 bases, leaving 13 bases between the germline ends. The CDR3 nucleotides are TGTGCCAGCAGCTTAACTCGTCCCGGGACATACAATGAGCAGTTCTTC. Translated, it gives CASSLTRPGTYNEQFF.

The chain uses TRBV5-4 and TRBJ2-1, with 10 bases fitting TRBD2. Germline values: CDR1 SGHNT, CDR2 YYREEE (reference sequence). The CDR3 sequence is 14 residues long. The J segment lost 10 bases and the V segment lost 0 bases, leaving 4 bases of the junction unmatched. CDR3 region: CASSLELAGREQFF. DNA of the CDR3: TGTGCCAGCAGCTTGGAACTAGCGGGAAGGGAGCAGTTCTTC.

This clone was detected only once. The chain couples TRBV2 to TRBJ2-3; 7 bases are shared with TRBD2. CDR1 is SNHLY and CDR2 is FYNNEI in the germline V gene. J gave up 5 bases and V 6 bases, and 11 bases lay outside the gene matches. This CDR3 comprises 15 residues. CDR3 sequence: CASSSGLADGDTQYF. CDR3 in DNA: TGTGCCAGCAGCTCGGGGCTAGCGGACGGAGATACGCAGTATTTT.

This chain connects TRBV7-9 to TRBJ2-3; 9 nucleotides agree with TRBD2. Trimming took 3 bases from V and 0 from J; bases not matched to a gene: 4. CDR3 length: 16 residues. CDR1 SEHNR and CDR2 FQNEAQ come from the germline V gene (reference sequence). CDR3 in DNA: TGTGCCAGCAGCTTTTCAACTAGCGGGAGCACAGATACGCAGTATTTT. Its protein product is CASSFSTSGSTDTQYF.

The chain combines TRBV28 with TRBJ1-5, with a tentative D call TRBD1 (5 bases). The germline gives CDR1 MDHEN, CDR2 SYDVKM. The CDR3 is 14 residues long. The ends were cut back, 3 bases at V and 7 bases at J, with 13 bases in the middle. CDR3 region: CASSLEGSYQPQHF. CDR3 DNA: TGTGCCAGCAGTTTGGAGGGGAGCTACCAGCCCCAGCATTTT.

CDR3 sequence: CASSFPPTSTRSYHGYTF. The CDR3 DNA reads TGTGCCAGCAGTTTCCCCCCCACCTCGACAAGATCATATCATGGCTACACCTTC. The V and J genes are TRBV28 and TRBJ1-2; D gene unclear. This CDR3 has 18 residues. The V gene lost 3 bases and the J gene lost 6 bases, with 26 bases spanning the gap. Germline V lookup: CDR1 MDHEN, CDR2 SYDVKM.

The rearrangement uses TRBV28 and TRBJ2-7, with 8 bases lining up with TRBD1. The CDR3 is 16 residues long. Germline V CDR1 and CDR2: MDHEN, SYDVKM. With 1 base clipped from V and 7 bases from J, the junction kept 12 bases outside the gene matches. This CDR3 is CASSLFGAGGKGEQYF. The CDR3 DNA reads as TGTGCCAGCAGTTTATTCGGGGCAGGGGGCAAGGGGGAGCAGTACTTC. Looking up the rest from reference TRBV28 and TRBJ2-7 gives the full variable domain: DVKVTQSSRYLVKRTGEKVFLECVQDMDHENMFWYRQDPGLGLRLIYFSYDVKMKEKGDIPEGYSVSREKKERFSLILESASTNQTSMYLCASSLFGAGGKGEQYFGPGTRLTVT.

This clone was recorded once. The chain employs TRBV4-1 and TRBJ2-1; 11 positions agree with TRBD2. CDR3 length: 15 residues. The germline V gene encodes CDR1 MGHRA and CDR2 YSYEKL. With 8 bases clipped from V and 6 bases from J, the junction kept 9 bases outside the gene matches. The CDR3 coding sequence is TGCGCCAGCGCTAGAACTAGCGGGAGTATCAATGAGCAGTTCTTC. This translates into CASARTSGSINEQFF.

DNA for the CDR3: TGTGCACACCGTCGGGGGAGTATGCCTAACGAGCAGTACTTC. As protein: CAHRRGSMPNEQYF. The V call is TRBV28, the J call TRBJ2-7; tentatively, D is TRBD2 (6 bases). CDR3 length equals 14 residues. Germline V gene lookup returns CDR1 MDHEN and CDR2 SYDVKM. Supplemented by reference TRBV28 and TRBJ2-7, the full variable domain reads DVKVTQSSRYLVKRTGEKVFLECVQDMDHENMFWYRQDPGLGLRLIYFSYDVKMKEKGDIPEGYSVSREKKERFSLILESASTNQTSMYLCAHRRGSMPNEQYFGPGTRLTVT.

The chain is built from TRBV5-1 and TRBJ1-1, with 7 bases identical to TRBD1. Germline V gene lookup returns CDR1 SGHRS and CDR2 YFSETQ. The CDR3 contains 15 residues. The junction had 7 bases not matched to a gene; V was cut back by 4 bases and J by 1 base. In DNA form, the CDR3 reads TGCGCCAGCAGCCTCCCCGGGACAGCGAACACTGAAGCTTTCTTT. It codes for CASSLPGTANTEAFF.

This rearrangement joins TRBV11-2 to TRBJ2-1; unclear D gene. Trimming took 0 bases from V and 13 from J, leaving 13 bases between them. The length of the CDR3 is 13 residues. Germline CDR1 SGHAT, CDR2 FQNNGV. The CDR3 here is CASSLDGWSGQFF. The DNA of the CDR3 is TGTGCCAGCAGCTTAGATGGTTGGTCCGGTCAGTTCTTC.

The rearrangement uses TRBV3-1 (or the pseudogene TRBV3-2) and TRBJ2-2; maybe TRBD1 (6 bases). CDR1 is LGHDT and CDR2 is YNNKEL in the germline V gene (reference sequence). Trimming left V 3 bases short and J 3 bases short, with 14 bases between. CDR3 length: 16 residues. CDR3 in DNA: TGTGCCAGCAGCCATCCACAGGGTACCGACACCGGGGAGCTGTTTTTT. Protein sequence: CASSHPQGTDTGELFF.

The chain combines TRBV27 with TRBJ2-7, with D perhaps matching TRBD1 (5 bases). CDR1 is MNHEY and CDR2 is SMNVEV in the germline V gene (reference sequence). V lost 5 bases, J lost 2 bases, and 10 bases lay in between. CDR3 length: 13 residues. The CDR3, as DNA: TGTGCCAGCAGTCTAAGACAGCCCTACGAGCAGTACTTC. Encoded protein: CASSLRQPYEQYF.

The chain carries TRBV6-5 and TRBJ1-3; no definite D call. This CDR3 is built from 15 residues. The ends were cut back, 6 bases at V and 2 bases at J, with 14 bases in the middle. From germline, CDR1 is MNHEY and CDR2 SVGAGI. CDR3 sequence (DNA): TGTGCCAGCAGCTCCACCAGGACTCCTGGAAACACCATATATTTT. This codes for CASSSTRTPGNTIYF.

The chain couples TRBV11-3 to TRBJ2-2, with TRBD2 matching over 13 bases. Germline V gives CDR1 SGHNT, CDR2 YENEEA. This CDR3 has 15 residues. V lost 5 bases and J lost 7; bases outside the gene matches: 4. As DNA, the CDR3 is TGTGCCAGCAGCCCGAGACTAGCGGGAGGCGGGGAGCTGTTTTTT. Protein sequence: CASSPRLAGGGELFF.

The chain recombines TRBV7-2 with TRBJ2-1, with 11 bases fitting TRBD2. Germline V gives CDR1 SGHTA, CDR2 FQGNSA. With V trimmed by 6 bases and J by 5 bases, 6 bases remained unmatched. The CDR3 sequence is 15 residues long. CDR3 region: CASRQTSGTHNEQFF. In DNA, the CDR3 is TGTGCCAGCAGGCAGACTAGCGGGACCCACAATGAGCAGTTCTTC.

V usage is TRBV14 and J usage is TRBJ1-4, with 7 bases that match TRBD1. The V and J ends lost 0 bases and 10 bases, in that order; junction bases with no gene match: 11. The length of the CDR3 is 16 residues. Germline CDR1 reads SGHDN; CDR2 reads FVKESK. The CDR3 region has the DNA TGTGCCAGCAGCCAAGAAGGCGCTCGGACAGGAGGAAAACTGTTTTTT. This encodes CASSQEGARTGGKLFF.

This sequence joins TRBV6-2 or TRBV6-3 and TRBJ2-7; 7 bases are shared with TRBD1. The ends lost 2 bases at V and 3 bases at J; junction bases unmatched: 1. Germline V CDR1 and CDR2: MNHEY, SVGEGT. CDR3 size: 13 residues. CDR3 in amino acids: CASSYNRGYEQYF. The CDR3 DNA follows: TGTGCCAGCAGTTACAACAGGGGCTACGAGCAGTACTTC.

The V call is TRBV10-3, the J call TRBJ1-2; TRBD1 is a possible D gene (6 bases). The ends were cut back, 5 bases at V and 8 bases at J, with 12 bases in the middle. Germline V lookup: CDR1 ENHRY, CDR2 SYGVKD. The CDR3 runs 12 residues. CDR3 sequence (DNA): TGTGCCATCAGTAAGACAGGAGAGGGCTACACCTTC. This gives the protein CAISKTGEGYTF.

The chain links TRBV12-5 to TRBJ2-2; TRBD1 matches 10 bases. This CDR3 comprises 14 residues. CDR1 is LGHNT and CDR2 is FRNRAP in the germline V gene. V was pared by 5 bases and J by 7 bases, with 4 bases of the junction left unmatched. Here the CDR3 DNA reads TGTGCTAGTGGTCCGGGGACAGGGGTCGGGGAGCTGTTTTTT. Translating gives CASGPGTGVGELFF.